This paragraph reports one TCR beta chain. What it binds is unknown. V lost 4 bases, J lost 0 bases, and 15 bases lay in between. CDR1 and CDR2 (germline): SEHNR, FQNEAQ (reference sequence). The CDR3 contains 16 residues. Controls came from buffy coats of healthy blood donors. These data belong to a study of STAT5B mutations in CD4+ large granular lymphocyte leukemia. The study, taken as a whole, reports: Without putative leukemic clones, patient CD4-sorted repertoires remained more clonal than healthy CD4+ repertoires.

Measured with immunoSEQ multiplex PCR; TCRdb has only the in-frame clones, and not every one. The sample includes approximately 23,000 clones, 60% to 85% seen only once; the top ten take 0.42%. This rearrangement joins TRBV7-9 to TRBJ2-5; D is undetermined. This receptor was obtained from a human donor in good health. Source material: CD4+ T cells from blood buffy coats. The CDR3 sequence: CASSSRRLRYQETQYF. For the CDR3, the DNA is TGTGCCAGCAGCTCCCGAAGACTGCGGTACCAAGAGACCCAGTACTTC.